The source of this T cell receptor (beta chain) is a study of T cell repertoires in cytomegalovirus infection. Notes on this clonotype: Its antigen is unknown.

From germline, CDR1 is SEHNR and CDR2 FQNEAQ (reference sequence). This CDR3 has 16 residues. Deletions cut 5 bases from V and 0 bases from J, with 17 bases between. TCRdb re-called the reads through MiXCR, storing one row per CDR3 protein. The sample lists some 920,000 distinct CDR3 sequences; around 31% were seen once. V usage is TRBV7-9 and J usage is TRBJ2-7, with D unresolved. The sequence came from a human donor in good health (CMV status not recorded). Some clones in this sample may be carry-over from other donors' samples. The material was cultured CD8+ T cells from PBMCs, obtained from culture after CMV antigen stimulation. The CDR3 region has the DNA TGTGCCAGCAGCCCCCGGACGGCCCTTTACTCCTACGAGCAGTACTTC. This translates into CASSPRTALYSYEQYF.